This T cell receptor beta chain was retrieved from a study of blood T cell repertoires in COVID-19 (dated by TCRdb to the early 2020s). For the study in its entirety: The collaborator samples originated in the United States, Italy and Spain and spanned the acute and convalescent phases of COVID-19. The prospective study material was composed of cDNA or gDNA derived from T cells, B-cell-depleted T cells, or PBMCs. The dataset comprised deeply sampled blood TCRbeta repertoires from subjects exposed to, actively infected with, or recovered from COVID-19. The repertoires were released in a freely available public database intended as a resource for research on the immune response to SARS-CoV-2. Samples came from the ongoing ImmuneRACE study (first 160 participants) plus 1,254 subjects from 6 global collaborators. Sample metadata almost always included a de-identified subject ID, COVID-19 status, age in years and sex. Where available, HLA class I and class II types were taken from metadata supplied by the sample provider and were not determined by assay-based typing.

TCRbeta CDR3 regions were amplified from genomic DNA by means of the immunoSEQ Assay, a bias-controlled multiplex PCR. The paper's data handling went like this. Within the assay, amplification of reference gene primers was used to estimate how many nucleated cells each sample contained. To quantify the absolute abundance of each unique TCRbeta CDR3 rearrangement, sequence reads were collapsed and filtered. Productive Simpson clonality was computed per sample as the square root of Simpson's diversity index over productive rearrangements. TCRdb mirrors the immuneACCESS table, restricted to in-frame sequences. Some clones are absent from its copies; in checked studies, under half trace to an unresolved V gene, and the reason for the others is unknown. V and J calls and clone size follow that table, whereas D and trimming were derived from the DNA. Across this sample there are more than 95,000 clones, with 81% seen only once. Of the sample, approximately 9% falls within the top ten clones.

In the germline V gene, CDR1 corresponds to SGDLS and CDR2 to YYNGEE. V lost 0 bases and J lost 3 bases; the stretch between them is 7 bases long. The cysteine opens and the phenylalanine closes a CDR3 of 14 amino acids. The entry retains the CDR3 DNA only, 42 bases that are in frame from base 1. With respect to this clone: Its antigen remains unidentified. No clone much larger than this one lies a single base away; base qualities are absent.

The collaborating institutions used their own protocols to collect whole blood in K2EDTA tubes. For TCRbeta analysis, collaborators shipped samples in one of three forms: frozen whole blood, isolated PBMCs, or DNA extracted from either of those sample types. Points the paper makes about the study in general: The amount of clinical and demographic metadata varied by source and participant and was provided uncurated.

The sequencing input was peripheral blood. The V and J segments used are TRBV9 and TRBJ1-5; the D gene is not confidently resolved. The receptor was derived from a woman in her 70s with acute or convalescent COVID-19. The CDR3 here reads CASSVGANNQPQHF. The sequenced DNA: TGTGCCAGCAGCGTAGGAGCCAACAATCAGCCCCAGCATTTT.